This is a list of T cell receptor beta chains from one sample in a study of blood T cell repertoires in COVID-19. The data were produced by immunoSEQ multiplex PCR, yet TCRdb's version contains in-frame clones alone and is incomplete. The table has tens of thousands of clones, about nine tenths seen once; the top ten hold approximately 8%. The sequenced sample was peripheral blood. The receptors derive from a man between 60 and 75 years old with active COVID-19. Both conserved end residues are part of each CDR3. The D gene is left open where the match is weak.

V	J	D	CDR3
TRBV2	TRBJ2-5	TRBD2	CASSEGWGGSQYF
TRBV20-1	TRBJ1-3	TRBD1	CSARVPDRESF
TRBV6-5	TRBJ2-1	-	CASRVNEEQFF
TRBV28	TRBJ1-4	TRBD1	CASSFTGQANEKLFF
TRBV2	TRBJ2-7	TRBD2	CARRTSGTYEQYF
TRBV7-8	TRBJ1-2	TRBD1	CASSLLQWNRGYGYTF
TRBV14	TRBJ1-5	TRBD1	CASSRVRGRQPQHF
TRBV29-1	TRBJ2-3	TRBD1	CSVAQQGTTQYF
TRBV6-5	TRBJ1-6	TRBD1	CASSYGDRAGSPLHF
TRBV14	TRBJ2-5	-	CASSQGWAGYQETQYF
TRBV18	TRBJ1-5	-	CASSPPGSGNQPQHF
TRBV19	TRBJ2-7	TRBD1	CASSILGTGTGIYEQYF
TRBV11-2	TRBJ2-7	TRBD2	CASSLGSGGSYEQYF
TRBV21-1	TRBJ1-1	-	CASSSRGVANTEAFF
TRBV3-1/TRBV3-2	TRBJ1-2	TRBD1	CASSQDVYTGQNYGYTF
TRBV11-2	TRBJ2-7	TRBD2	CASTPGTSGRAYLYF
TRBV5-4	TRBJ1-4	TRBD1	CASSSRTGATNEKLFF
TRBV18	TRBJ2-5	TRBD2	CASSPSSGEETQYF
TRBV27	TRBJ1-5	-	CASSTRQGNQPQHF
TRBV12-5	TRBJ2-5	TRBD2	CASGLAPVVREETQYF
TRBV11-3	TRBJ2-2	TRBD2	CASSVRGLAGNTGELFF
TRBV12-5	TRBJ2-2	TRBD2	CASGWTSGNTGELFF
TRBV30	TRBJ2-7	TRBD1	CAWSLTHLGQGAGYEQYF
TRBV27	TRBJ1-4	TRBD1	CASSSQGALREKLFF
TRBV5-1	TRBJ2-3	-	CASSLGLASTDTQYF
TRBV10-1	TRBJ2-1	TRBD2	CASSRGLAASPSYNEQFF
TRBV6-6	TRBJ2-7	-	CASSYQTDYYEQYF
TRBV5-6	TRBJ2-2	-	CASSFYSLNTGELFF
TRBV7-2	TRBJ2-1	-	CASSLEPSYEQFF
TRBV9	TRBJ2-1	-	CASSVTGAGEQFF
TRBV9	TRBJ2-1	TRBD1	CASSPPRDRVFSYNEQFF
TRBV30	TRBJ1-6	-	CAWSAGQINSPLHF
TRBV7-6	TRBJ2-7	TRBD1	CASSLRGTGLYEQYF
TRBV10-3	TRBJ1-1	-	CATHRAGPTEAFF
TRBV20-1	TRBJ1-2	-	CSAYRGYGYTF
TRBV19	TRBJ2-1	-	CASSIDLQGKYEQFF
TRBV9	TRBJ1-5	TRBD1	CASSVSGGDQPQHF
TRBV4-1	TRBJ2-7	TRBD1	CASSPRGQGVSYEQYF
TRBV5-8	TRBJ2-1	TRBD2	CASSAGTSGTSYNEQFF
TRBV4-1	TRBJ2-2	TRBD2	CASSSKREGTGELFF
TRBV5-5	TRBJ2-7	-	CASSLVVGLYEQYF
TRBV7-9	TRBJ2-7	TRBD2	CASSLSGSSLYDEQYF